The rows below give T cell receptor beta chains drawn from one sample of a study of T-cell reconstitution after alpha-beta-depleted transplantation in children. TCRdb passed the PCR reads through MiXCR, listing each CDR3 protein once. The sample includes roughly 790,000 distinct CDR3 sequences, under 20% of them seen just once. The specimen comprised PBMCs, mostly from graft donor cells, sampled 360 days after TCRalphabeta/CD19-depleted stem cell transplant. The receptor source for this set is a male patient younger than 18 who had a stem cell transplant for acute lymphoblastic leukemia, so the T cells may come from the graft donor. The CDR3 runs from the conserved cysteine through the conserved F or W. A D gene is named only where the DNA matches it firmly. Size is stated for part of the rows, as once, few or many counts, or as a class when the clone is expanded.

J gene,V gene,clone size,D gene,CDR3 protein,CDR3 DNA
TRBJ1-3,TRBV11-3,-,-,CASSLGTLGNTIYF,TGTGCCAGCAGCCTCGGGACGCTAGGAAACACCATATATTTT
TRBJ2-7,TRBV3-1,few,-,CASSQDVKGPYEQYF,TGTGCCAGCAGCCAAGATGTGAAGGGTCCTTACGAGCAGTACTTC
TRBJ1-6,TRBV5-1,-,-,CASSLAGTPYNSPLHF,TGCGCCAGCAGCTTGGCCGGGACACCCTATAATTCACCCCTCCACTTT
TRBJ2-7,TRBV5-1,-,-,CASSFYGSYEQYF,TGCGCCAGCAGCTTTTACGGATCCTACGAGCAGTACTTC
TRBJ1-2,TRBV5-1,many,TRBD1,CASSWDRAPTYTF,TGCGCCAGCAGCTGGGACAGGGCCCCGACCTACACCTTC
TRBJ2-3,TRBV15,few,TRBD2,CATSRARPGVAGSTDTQYF,TGTGCCACCAGCAGAGCCCGTCCCGGGGTAGCGGGAAGCACAGATACGCAGTATTTT
TRBJ2-5,TRBV27,few,-,CASSLVGPLQETQYF,TGTGCCAGCAGTTTGGTAGGGCCTTTGCAAGAGACCCAGTACTTC
TRBJ2-1,TRBV20-1,-,-,CSANLGFEQFF,TGCAGTGCAAATCTCGGGTTTGAGCAGTTCTTC
TRBJ2-2,TRBV20-1,few,-,CSAIRQVHTGELFF,TGCAGTGCCATCCGCCAGGTTCACACCGGGGAGCTGTTTTTT
TRBJ1-5,TRBV12-3/TRBV12-4,many,-,CASSLLDSPNQPQHF,TGTGCCAGCAGTTTACTGGACAGTCCAAATCAGCCCCAGCATTTT
TRBJ2-7,TRBV27,many,TRBD2,CASSLWLAGGEQYF,TGTGCCAGCAGTTTATGGCTAGCGGGAGGCGAGCAGTACTTC
TRBJ1-1,TRBV27,-,-,CASSLSSPGRTEAFF,TGTGCCAGCAGTTTATCGAGTCCAGGGAGGACTGAAGCTTTCTTT
TRBJ2-7,TRBV12-3/TRBV12-4,-,-,CASSFLSSERYEQYF,TGTGCCAGCAGTTTCTTGTCGTCCGAAAGATACGAGCAGTACTTC
TRBJ2-5,TRBV7-2,few,TRBD1,CASSEFRGQTKWAQYF,TGTGCCAGCAGCGAATTCAGGGGACAGACCAAATGGGCCCAGTACTTC
TRBJ2-7,TRBV12-3/TRBV12-4,many,-,CASSFVGTTYEQYF,TGTGCCAGCAGTTTCGTCGGGACAACCTACGAGCAGTACTTC
TRBJ2-1,TRBV24-1,-,TRBD2,CATSEPGTSGRDEQFF,TGTGCCACCAGTGAACCCGGGACTAGCGGAAGGGATGAGCAGTTCTTC
TRBJ2-1,TRBV5-1,-,-,CASSSPGLYSYNEQFF,TGCGCCAGCAGCTCACCGGGACTCTACTCCTACAATGAGCAGTTCTTC
TRBJ2-1,TRBV20-1,many,-,CSAGLKLHNEQFF,TGCAGTGCAGGGCTTAAACTCCACAATGAGCAGTTCTTC
TRBJ2-1,TRBV11-2,few,-,CASSLVPILAGGWYEQFF,TGTGCCAGCAGCTTAGTCCCCATATTAGCCGGAGGGTGGTATGAGCAGTTCTTC
TRBJ2-2,TRBV6-2/TRBV6-3,-,TRBD2,CASRKGSGAAPPPGGSNGELFF,TGTGCCAGCCGAAAGGGGAGTGGGGCAGCCCCCCCGCCGGGCGGGAGTAACGGGGAGCTGTTTTTT
TRBJ2-1,TRBV20-1,many,-,CSAPGQSSYNEQFF,TGCAGTGCTCCCGGACAGAGCTCCTACAATGAGCAGTTCTTC
TRBJ1-4,TRBV19,few,-,CASSPRGEEPNEKLFF,TGTGCCAGTAGTCCCCGGGGGGAGGAACCTAATGAAAAACTGTTTTTT
TRBJ2-7,TRBV3-1,-,-,CASSQLPGGAYEQYF,TGTGCCAGCAGCCAGCTCCCCGGGGGCGCCTACGAGCAGTACTTC
TRBJ2-7,TRBV27,-,-,CASSWRIGPSYEQYF,TGTGCCAGCAGTTGGAGGATAGGCCCATCCTACGAGCAGTACTTC
TRBJ2-2,TRBV24-1,many,-,CATSRVNGELFF,TGTGCCACCAGTCGAGTGAACGGGGAGCTGTTTTTT
TRBJ2-3,TRBV9,many,-,CASSVGDTQYF,TGTGCCAGCAGCGTAGGGGATACGCAGTATTTT
TRBJ1-5,TRBV5-1,many,-,CASSLGGLKQPQHF,TGCGCCAGCAGCTTGGGAGGGTTAAAGCAGCCCCAGCATTTT
TRBJ2-3,TRBV13,-,TRBD2,CASSLFPLAEDTQYF,TGTGCCAGCAGCTTATTCCCACTAGCGGAAGATACGCAGTATTTT
TRBJ2-7,TRBV27,few,-,CASSLYFRYEQYF,TGTGCCAGCAGTTTATATTTCCGCTACGAGCAGTACTTC
TRBJ2-1,TRBV6-5,-,-,CASSYFRDRNEQFF,TGTGCCAGCAGTTACTTCCGGGACCGCAATGAGCAGTTCTTC
TRBJ2-7,TRBV24-1,few,-,CATSKGGEQYF,TGTGCCACCAGTAAAGGGGGCGAGCAGTACTTC
TRBJ2-7,TRBV29-1,-,-,CSVEEGRYHYEQYF,TGCAGCGTTGAAGAGGGCAGGTATCACTACGAGCAGTACTTC
TRBJ2-7,TRBV3-1,-,-,CASSQDPIIALPYEQYF,TGTGCCAGCAGCCAAGATCCAATCATCGCGCTTCCCTACGAGCAGTACTTC
TRBJ2-1,TRBV5-1,few,TRBD2,CASSETSVAYNEQFF,TGCGCCAGCAGCGAGACTAGCGTCGCCTACAATGAGCAGTTCTTC
TRBJ1-4,TRBV28,-,TRBD1,CANSDRAGEKLFF,TGTGCCAACTCGGACAGGGCCGGTGAAAAACTGTTTTTT
TRBJ2-7,TRBV13,-,-,CASSHLGSGGSYEQYF,TGTGCCAGCAGCCATCTCGGATCTGGGGGCTCCTACGAGCAGTACTTC
TRBJ2-3,TRBV11-1,-,-,CASSLVFWSASNFTDTQYF,TGTGCCAGCAGCTTAGTGTTCTGGAGCGCATCTAACTTCACAGATACGCAGTATTTT